These 15 T cell receptor beta chains were all obtained from the same sample, sequenced in a study of vaccination and CD4 T cells after COVID-19. Sequenced with the Oncomine TCR Beta short-read assay was DNA taken from cultured CD4+ T cells. A single record per CDR3 protein comes from TCRdb applying MiXCR to the PCR reads. Altogether 9,500 to 15,000 distinct CDR3 sequences are present, approximately 32% being singletons, with the ten largest covering roughly a third. Regarding treatment: roughly ten-day PBMC culture with coronavirus spike peptide pools or control peptides (ViraFEST assay). These receptors have no identified antigens. The specimen was CD4+ T cells from blood, cultured in vitro, collected before SARS-CoV-2 vaccination. These TCRs come from a human donor who received a COVID-19 vaccine.

This clonotype was picked up a small number of times. The genes are TRBV29-1 and TRBJ2-5; a possible D gene is TRBD2 (5 bases). CDR1 and CDR2 from the germline V gene are SQVTM and ANQGSEA. The CDR3 contains 12 residues. The V and J ends lost 6 bases and 5 bases respectively, with 13 bases between them. The DNA of the CDR3 is TGCAGCGTGGTGGCGGAGGAGGAGACCCAGTACTTC. The encoded protein is CSVVAEEETQYF. The entire variable domain, with the rest obtained from reference TRBV29-1 and TRBJ2-5, is as follows: SAVISQKPSRDICQRGTSLTIQCQVDSQVTMMFWYRQQPGQSLTLIATANQGSEATYESGFVIDKFPISRPNLTFSTLTVSNMSPEDSSIYLCSVVAEEETQYFGPGTRLLVL.

The chain employs TRBV12-3 or TRBV12-4 and TRBJ2-7; 10 nucleotides agree with TRBD2. The CDR3 contains 15 residues. With 5 bases clipped from V and 3 bases from J, the junction kept 7 bases outside the gene matches. CDR3 bases: TGTGCCAGCAGTGTTGGGCTAGCGGGGGTCTACGAGCAGTACTTC. Its translation is CASSVGLAGVYEQYF.

This clonotype has just a few counts. The genes are TRBV6-5 and TRBJ2-7; TRBD2 is a possible D gene (5 bases). This CDR3 has 15 residues. The V end was cut by 4 bases, the J end by 1 base, with 14 bases between. Germline CDR1 MNHEY, CDR2 SVGAGI. The CDR3 here is CASSFVGSGSYEQYF. CDR3 in DNA: TGTGCCAGCAGTTTTGTGGGATCGGGATCCTACGAGCAGTACTTC.

The rearrangement links TRBV10-3 to TRBJ1-5; 7 bases map to TRBD1. The CDR3 sequence is 13 residues long. Germline loops: CDR1 ENHRY, CDR2 SYGVKD. V was pared by 6 bases and J by 4 bases, with 3 bases of the junction left unmatched. The CDR3 sequence: CAIRTQGNQPQHF. CDR3 in DNA: TGTGCCATCAGGACACAGGGGAATCAGCCCCAGCATTTT.

The V gene is TRBV20-1, the J gene TRBJ2-5, with D perhaps TRBD2 (6 bases). CDR1 is DFQATT and CDR2 is SNEGSKA in the germline V gene (reference sequence). Trimming took off 3 bases at V and 4 bases at J, with 9 bases between the two ends. CDR3 size: 12 residues. CDR3 nucleotides: TGCAGTGCTAGTCCCGGGGGAGAGACCCAGTACTTC. Protein product: CSASPGGETQYF.

This clonotype occurred a few times. The chain recombines TRBV28 with TRBJ1-5; TRBD1 agrees at 7 bases. Germline lookup yields CDR1 MDHEN and CDR2 SYDVKM. V gave up 7 bases and J gave up 3 bases; unmatched junction bases: 6. The CDR3 has 14 residues. The CDR3, as DNA: TGTGCCAGCATAGTAGGGGGCGCCAATCAGCCCCAGCATTTT. Its protein product is CASIVGGANQPQHF.

The rearrangement links TRBV6-2 or TRBV6-3 to TRBJ2-7; D gene unclear. The CDR3 consists of 14 residues. Germline CDR1 is MNHEY and CDR2 is SVGEGT. V was clipped by 2 bases and J by 2 bases, with 10 bases between them. The CDR3 loop is CASSYSWQAYEQYF. CDR3 bases: TGTGCCAGCAGTTACAGCTGGCAAGCCTACGAGCAGTACTTC.

The J gene is TRBJ2-1, the V gene TRBV7-2; TRBD1 matches at 7 bases. The length of the CDR3 is 20 residues. The V gene end was trimmed by 1 base and the J gene end by 0 bases; junction bases not matched to a gene: 15. From germline, CDR1 is SGHTA and CDR2 FQGNSA. CDR3 DNA: TGTGCCAGCAGCTTAGGAATGACAGGGACCGGTTTCAACTCCTACAATGAGCAGTTCTTC. It encodes CASSLGMTGTGFNSYNEQFF.

This clonotype occurred a few times. The rearrangement links TRBV25-1 to TRBJ1-2; unclear D gene. The V end lost 3 bases, the J end lost 5 bases, and 7 bases lay between the germline ends. Germline V gene lookup returns CDR1 MGHDK and CDR2 SYGVNS. There are 12 residues in the CDR3. CDR3 in amino acids: CASSDRVYGYTF. CDR3 sequence (DNA): TGTGCCAGCAGTGACCGTGTATATGGCTACACCTTC.

The sample holds a few counts of this clonotype. The chain uses TRBV6-5 and TRBJ1-4; D is perhaps TRBD1 (6 bases). Trimming took off 1 base at V and 5 bases at J, with 17 bases between the two ends. CDR1 and CDR2 (germline): MNHEY, SVGAGI. This CDR3 region has 17 residues. CDR3 sequence reads: CASSYFYRRGRNEKLFF. CDR3 coding DNA: TGTGCCAGCAGTTACTTTTATCGGAGGGGGAGAAATGAAAAACTGTTTTTT.

The chain carries TRBV19 and TRBJ1-1; 10 nucleotides line up with TRBD1. The CDR3 is made up of 16 amino acids. Germline values: CDR1 LNHDA, CDR2 SQIVND (reference sequence). Germline trimming cut 3 bases from V and 2 bases from J; bases unmatched to any gene: 6. CDR3 loop: CASSIPDRGTNTEAFF. CDR3 nucleotide sequence: TGTGCCAGTAGTATCCCGGACAGGGGGACCAACACTGAAGCTTTCTTT.

This clonotype appeared a few times. The chain recombines TRBV6-1 with TRBJ2-5; D is possibly TRBD1 (5 bases). Trimming pared 7 bases from V and 2 bases from J, leaving 14 bases between. The CDR3 runs 14 residues. CDR1 is MNHNS and CDR2 is SASEGT in the germline V gene. As DNA, the CDR3 is TGTGCCAGCACCCTAGGACGGACACAAGAGACCCAGTACTTC. Residues: CASTLGRTQETQYF.

The rearrangement joins TRBV6-1 to TRBJ2-3; 9 nucleotides match TRBD2. Germline V gene sequence: CDR1 MNHNS, CDR2 SASEGT. Trimming removed 4 bases from V and 0 bases from J; junction bases left unmatched: 5. This CDR3 contains 16 residues. CDR3 sequence (DNA): TGTGCCAGCAGTGGGTCAACTAGCGGGAGCACAGATACGCAGTATTTT. Translating gives CASSGSTSGSTDTQYF.

This chain joins TRBV2 and TRBJ2-7; D assignment may be TRBD1 or TRBD2 (5 bases each). The germline CDR1 and CDR2 sequences are SNHLY and FYNNEI. V was shortened by 6 bases and J by 3 bases, with 9 bases between the two germline ends. CDR3 length: 12 residues. The CDR3 loop is CASSGTSYEQYF. CDR3 DNA sequence: TGTGCCAGCAGCGGGACGAGCTACGAGCAGTACTTC.

The CDR3 loop is CASSPGRGEVQPQHF. As DNA, the CDR3 is TGTGCCAGCAGTCCCGGGAGGGGAGAAGTACAGCCCCAGCATTTT. This rearrangement joins TRBV12-3 or TRBV12-4 to TRBJ1-5; maybe TRBD1 (5 bases). This CDR3 is 15 amino acids long. The V end was cut by 5 bases, the J end by 7 bases, with 18 bases between.